These 8 T cell receptor beta chains originate from one sample sequenced in a study of T cell changes during pregnancy in multiple sclerosis (dated by TCRdb to between 2017 and 2020). Library method: the immunoSEQ multiplex PCR assay. TCRdb retrieved this table from immuneACCESS and kept in-frame rearrangements only. Not all clones are present; in checked studies, unresolved V genes account for under half, and no reason is known for the remainder. This sample gives nearly 80,000 clones in total; just over 90% of them show up just once. The ten biggest clones cover 0.21% of the sample. Here the sequenced sample was CD4+ T cells from peripheral blood mononuclear cells, taken before pregnancy. These receptors originate from a female donor with multiple sclerosis, enrolled in a pregnancy study.

The chain uses TRBV9 and TRBJ2-5, with D perhaps matching TRBD1 (6 bases). Germline V gene lookup returns CDR1 SGDLS and CDR2 YYNGEE. Trimming left V 1 base short and J 1 base short, with 8 bases between. The CDR3 extends over 14 amino acids. The CDR3 reads CASSVTGLQETQYF. DNA for the CDR3: TGTGCCAGCAGCGTAACAGGGCTCCAAGAGACCCAGTACTTC.

This clone was recorded a few times. V is TRBV28 and J is TRBJ1-2, with D tentatively TRBD1 (5 bases). The V end was cut by 2 bases, the J end by 8 bases, with 15 bases between. Germline-derived CDR1 and CDR2 are MDHEN and SYDVKM. This CDR3 region has 14 residues. CDR3 coding DNA: TGTGCCAGCAGTTTAATGGGGCCCACCTGGGGCTACACCTTC. Translated: CASSLMGPTWGYTF.

The CDR3 coding sequence is TGTGCCAGCAGTTTATCGATGGGAGTAGGCGAGCAGTACTTC. Its translation: CASSLSMGVGEQYF. This rearrangement joins TRBV27 to TRBJ2-7; weak D call: TRBD2 (5 bases). Trimming took off 0 bases at V and 6 bases at J, with 12 bases between the two ends. CDR3 length: 14 residues. Per the germline V gene, CDR1 is MNHEY and CDR2 is SMNVEV (reference sequence).

The chain couples TRBV6-5 to TRBJ2-1; no definite D call. Per the germline V gene, CDR1 is MNHEY and CDR2 is SVGAGI. V lost 0 bases to trimming and J lost 4 bases, with 10 bases between them. The CDR3 sequence is 15 residues long. CDR3 region: CASSYSRYGYNEQFF. The CDR3, as DNA: TGTGCCAGCAGTTACTCGCGGTACGGATACAATGAGCAGTTCTTC.

V is TRBV10-3 and J is TRBJ1-4; 12 bases fit TRBD1. There are 17 residues in the CDR3. V was clipped by 4 bases and J by 8 bases; unmatched bases: 11. Per germline, CDR1 ENHRY and CDR2 SYGVKD. The CDR3 bases are TGTGCCATCAGTGGATCGAGACCGGGACAGGGGGCGGAAAAACTGTTTTTT. Translation: CAISGSRPGQGAEKLFF.

The CDR3: CASSPSGSTVGEQFF. DNA for the CDR3: TGTGCCAGCAGCCCCAGCGGGAGTACAGTGGGTGAGCAGTTCTTC. The J gene is TRBJ2-1, the V gene TRBV14, with 8 bases that match TRBD2. The junction had 11 bases not matched to a gene; V was cut back by 4 bases and J by 9 bases. The germline gives CDR1 SGHDN, CDR2 FVKESK. The CDR3 covers 15 residues.

The genes are TRBV28 and TRBJ1-2; TRBD1 aligns across 9 bases. The CDR3 covers 15 residues. V gave up 7 bases and J gave up 2 bases; unmatched junction bases: 8. Germline CDR1 is MDHEN and CDR2 is SYDVKM. CDR3 DNA: TGTGCCAGCACCCCAAGTGGACAGGGGAACTATGGCTACACCTTC. It yields the protein CASTPSGQGNYGYTF.

The table lists this clone with a few counts. CDR3 region: CASSLIQGWSSPLHF. The CDR3 DNA sequence: TGTGCCAGCAGCTTAATACAGGGGTGGAGTTCACCCCTCCACTTT. V is TRBV7-6 and J is TRBJ1-6; 7 bases fit TRBD1. Germline loops: CDR1 SGHVS, CDR2 FNYEAQ. The V and J ends lost 2 bases and 9 bases, in that order; junction bases with no gene match: 7. The CDR3 has 15 residues.